Below are 25 T cell receptor beta chains sequenced from a single sample in a study of cytomegalovirus exposure and HLA in healthy donors. The PCR was carried out with 60 Vbeta primers and 13 Jbeta primers. TCRdb's copy holds only in-frame clones and misses some; the assay was immunoSEQ multiplex PCR. The sample shows about 160,000 clones, around four fifths of them seen only once. The sequencing input was PBMCs. These receptors were collected from a male donor in good health and CMV-seronegative.

This clone has just a few counts. The J gene is TRBJ2-5, the V gene TRBV6-1; D may be TRBD2 (5 bases). The CDR3 covers 15 residues. Germline V gene sequence: CDR1 MNHNS, CDR2 SASEGT. V lost 4 bases and J 0 bases, leaving 12 bases between the germline ends. The CDR3 here is CASSVGSLYQETQYF. DNA of the CDR3: TGTGCCAGCAGTGTGGGGAGCCTGTACCAAGAGACCCAGTACTTC.

CDR3 in amino acids: CASSAVGGGAFNEQFF. In DNA, the CDR3 is TGTGCCAGCAGCGCCGTGGGCGGGGGGGCCTTCAATGAGCAGTTCTTC. The V call is TRBV9, the J call TRBJ2-1; 9 bases line up with TRBD2. The V segment lost 3 bases and the J segment 6 bases; nucleotides outside the gene matches: 10. Per germline, CDR1 SGDLS and CDR2 YYNGEE. The CDR3 consists of 16 residues.

The chain carries TRBV28 and TRBJ1-1; D unresolved. From germline, CDR1 is MDHEN and CDR2 SYDVKM. The CDR3 covers 18 residues. V lost 3 bases and J 3 bases, leaving 23 bases between the germline ends. CDR3 residues: CASSFFGVPGGRDTEAFF. CDR3 in DNA: TGTGCCAGCAGTTTTTTTGGGGTTCCGGGTGGGAGGGACACTGAAGCTTTCTTT.

The genes are TRBV5-1 and TRBJ1-1; 7 bases align to TRBD1. J was trimmed by 1 base and V by 4 bases; bases with no gene match: 4. CDR3 size: 14 residues. Germline V CDR1 and CDR2: SGHRS, YFSETQ. The CDR3 region has the DNA TGCGCCAGCAGCCCGACAGGGCGGAACACTGAAGCTTTCTTT. Its protein is CASSPTGRNTEAFF.

As regards this clone: Other DNA sequences in the same sample also yield this CDR3. The chain carries TRBV5-1 and TRBJ2-3, with D unclear. Trimming removed 0 bases at V and 3 bases at J, with 8 bases between. The length of the CDR3 is 14 residues. Germline V gene lookup returns CDR1 SGHRS and CDR2 YFSETQ. CDR3 nucleotide sequence: TGCGCCAGCAGCTTGGCCGGAGCAACAGATACGCAGTATTTT. It codes for CASSLAGATDTQYF.

This chain joins TRBV10-3 and TRBJ2-5; 8 positions agree with TRBD1. The germline gives CDR1 ENHRY, CDR2 SYGVKD. J gave up 5 bases and V 0 bases, and 2 bases lay outside the gene matches. The CDR3 has 14 residues. The chain's CDR3 is CAISESQGEETQYF. DNA of the CDR3: TGTGCCATCAGTGAGTCACAGGGGGAGGAGACCCAGTACTTC.

V and J are TRBV6-4 and TRBJ1-1, with 7 bases that match TRBD1. CDR1 and CDR2 (germline): MRHNA, SNTAGT. There are 15 residues in the CDR3. The junction had 12 bases not matched to a gene; V was cut back by 5 bases and J by 6 bases. The CDR3 loop is CASSKTGIGRPEAFF. CDR3 DNA: TGTGCCAGCAGTAAGACAGGGATTGGGAGACCTGAAGCTTTCTTT.

J is TRBJ2-2 and V is TRBV7-3; tentatively, D is TRBD1 (6 bases). Germline V gene lookup returns CDR1 SGHTA and CDR2 FQGTGA. Trimming cost V 2 bases and J 0 bases, with 10 bases left between them. This CDR3 region has 16 residues. The CDR3 region is CASSLRDIPNTGELFF. In DNA form, the CDR3 reads TGTGCCAGCAGCTTACGGGACATACCGAACACCGGGGAGCTGTTTTTT.

With regard to this clone: In the same sample, other DNA sequences code for this CDR3. The rearrangement uses TRBV7-2 and TRBJ1-2, with 7 positions matching TRBD1. V shed 3 bases, J shed 6 bases, and the junction held 4 bases outside the gene matches. The length of the CDR3 is 13 residues. Germline V gene lookup returns CDR1 SGHTA and CDR2 FQGNSA. The CDR3 spells CASSLGQGDGYTF. The CDR3 nucleotides read TGTGCCAGCAGCTTGGGTCAGGGGGATGGCTACACCTTC.

The V call is TRBV6-4, the J call TRBJ2-1, with D possibly TRBD2 on 5 matching bases. V was shortened by 2 bases and J by 3 bases, with 11 bases between the two germline ends. This CDR3 contains 15 residues. The germline V gene has CDR1 MRHNA and CDR2 SNTAGT. The CDR3 bases are TGTGCCAGCAGTGACGGAGGAGCGGTCTACAATGAGCAGTTCTTC. Residues: CASSDGGAVYNEQFF.

The chain employs TRBV7-2 and TRBJ1-1; D possibly corresponds to TRBD1 (5 bases). The V end lost 1 base, the J end lost 7 bases, and 22 bases lay between the germline ends. The germline V gene has CDR1 SGHTA and CDR2 FQGNSA. CDR3 size: 17 residues. The DNA for the CDR3 is TGTGCCAGCAGCTTAGTCCTTATGCGACAGACCCAGCTTGAAGCTTTCTTT. It translates to CASSLVLMRQTQLEAFF.

V is TRBV5-4 and J is TRBJ2-5, with D perhaps TRBD1 (6 bases). There are 14 residues in the CDR3. CDR1 is SGHNT and CDR2 is YYREEE in the germline V gene (reference sequence). Trimming stripped 3 bases from V and 1 base from J, with 10 bases between. The CDR3 nucleotides read TGTGCCAGCAGCTGGTGGGACACCCAAGAGACCCAGTACTTC. Its translation is CASSWWDTQETQYF.

The table lists this clone with a count of one. This chain links TRBV28 with TRBJ1-1, with D hard to call. V shed 4 bases and J shed 6 bases, with 15 bases lying between them. The CDR3 runs to 14 residues. Germline assignment: CDR1 MDHEN and CDR2 SYDVKM. The CDR3 protein is CASSSEGIFAEAFF. In DNA form, the CDR3 reads TGTGCCAGCAGTTCAGAGGGAATTTTCGCTGAAGCTTTCTTT.

V usage is TRBV7-7 and J usage is TRBJ2-2, with 11 bases lining up with TRBD1. Germline CDR1 SSHAT, CDR2 FNYEAQ (reference sequence). The J segment lost 3 bases and the V segment lost 5 bases, leaving 2 bases of the junction unmatched. The CDR3 loop spans 15 amino acids. CDR3 sequence reads: CASSLGQGDTGELFF. In nucleotides, the CDR3 is TGTGCCAGCAGCCTGGGACAGGGGGACACCGGGGAGCTGTTTTTT.

The rearrangement uses TRBV11-3 and TRBJ1-5; D is perhaps TRBD1 (5 bases). The CDR3 runs 20 residues. Germline CDR1 SGHNT, CDR2 YENEEA. Trimming removed 0 bases from V and 0 bases from J, with 21 bases in between. CDR3 amino acids: CASSLDDSGISCFSNQPQHF. The CDR3 nucleotides read TGTGCCAGCAGCTTAGATGATTCAGGGATATCCTGTTTTAGCAATCAGCCCCAGCATTTT.

The chain links TRBV7-2 to TRBJ2-3; 11 positions agree with TRBD1. Germline V gene sequence: CDR1 SGHTA, CDR2 FQGNSA. The V segment lost 5 bases and the J segment 4 bases; nucleotides outside the gene matches: 17. This CDR3 region has 19 residues. In DNA form, the CDR3 reads TGTGCCAGCAGCCGTAGTAACCCGGGACAGGGGGTTGTGGCAGATACGCAGTATTTT. Its translation: CASSRSNPGQGVVADTQYF.

Concerning this clone itself: At one boundary the junction diverges from the germline segment, which might be a read error. The chain uses TRBV7-9 and TRBJ1-1, with a possible D match to TRBD1 (6 bases). The germline CDR1 and CDR2 sequences are SEHNR and FQNEAQ (reference sequence). The CDR3 consists of 15 residues. CDR3 amino acids: CSSSPGTTIFTEAFF. The CDR3 DNA reads as TGTTCCAGCAGCCCCGGGACAACCATCTTCACTGAAGCTTTCTTT.

V usage is TRBV5-4 and J usage is TRBJ1-1, with D unclear. Trimming removed 2 bases from V and 2 bases from J, with 7 bases in between. The CDR3 is 13 amino acids. Germline V gene data show CDR1 as SGHNT and CDR2 as YYREEE (reference sequence). The DNA of the CDR3 is TGTGCCAGCAGCTTTTCGGTTAACACTGAAGCTTTCTTT. This translates into CASSFSVNTEAFF.

The rearrangement joins TRBV11-2 to TRBJ2-2, with TRBD1 matching 7 bases. CDR3 length: 15 residues. J was trimmed by 4 bases and V by 1 base; bases with no gene match: 3. Germline V lookup: CDR1 SGHAT, CDR2 FQNNGV. CDR3 DNA sequence: TGTGCCAGCAGCTTAGTAAGGGGGCCCACCGGGGAGCTGTTTTTT. This sequence encodes CASSLVRGPTGELFF.

Remarks on this clone: Other DNA variants within this sample encode the same CDR3. The rearrangement joins TRBV7-2 to TRBJ1-2; no reliable D call. V was clipped by 1 base and J by 8 bases, with 11 bases between them. Germline CDR1 reads SGHTA; CDR2 reads FQGNSA. CDR3 length equals 13 residues. CDR3 nucleotide sequence: TGTGCCAGCAGCTTAGGGCCGGGGAACGGCTACACCTTC. This sequence encodes CASSLGPGNGYTF.

This chain links TRBV11-2 with TRBJ1-6; D perhaps matches TRBD1 (5 bases). The CDR3 has 14 amino acids. Germline CDR1 SGHAT, CDR2 FQNNGV. V was pared by 3 bases and J by 8 bases, with 11 bases between. The CDR3 spells CASSFPGPDSPLHF. CDR3 sequence (DNA): TGTGCCAGCAGCTTCCCAGGGCCGGATTCACCCCTCCACTTT.

J is TRBJ2-3 and V is TRBV5-6; TRBD2 matches at 11 bases. The germline gives CDR1 SGHDT, CDR2 YYEEEE. V shed 1 base, J shed 3 bases, and the junction held 10 bases outside the gene matches. The CDR3 loop spans 18 amino acids. The CDR3: CASSLRTSGPGGTDTQYF. The CDR3 bases are TGTGCCAGCAGCTTGAGGACTAGCGGGCCTGGCGGTACAGATACGCAGTATTTT.

This clone has just a few counts. The rearrangement joins TRBV11-2 to TRBJ2-2, with D possibly TRBD2 on 5 matching bases. The V and J ends lost 6 bases and 7 bases respectively, with 9 bases between them. Germline V CDR1 and CDR2: SGHAT, FQNNGV. This CDR3 comprises 12 residues. The CDR3 DNA reads as TGTGCCAGCAGTCCTCGGGGCGGGGAGCTGTTTTTT. Protein: CASSPRGGELFF.

With regard to this clone: Other nucleotide sequences in the sample specify the same CDR3. This rearrangement joins TRBV27 to TRBJ1-2; D is unresolved. Germline CDR1 is MNHEY and CDR2 is SMNVEV (reference sequence). The CDR3 is made up of 14 amino acids. Trimming took 5 bases from V and 7 from J, leaving 17 bases between them. In DNA, the CDR3 is TGTGCCAGCAGTGCCGGGTTCTCGTCGCGTGGCTACACCTTC. Translation gives CASSAGFSSRGYTF.

The chain carries TRBV5-6 and TRBJ2-7; TRBD2 matches 11 bases. The ends lost 0 bases at V and 3 bases at J; junction bases unmatched: 2. This CDR3 is 15 amino acids long. The germline V gene encodes CDR1 SGHDT and CDR2 YYEEEE. DNA of the CDR3: TGTGCCAGCAGCTTGGCTAGCGGGGGGAACTACGAGCAGTACTTC. Translated, it gives CASSLASGGNYEQYF.